What follows are 31 T cell receptor beta chains derived from one specimen sequenced in a study of CD8+CD57+ T cells in acquired aplastic anemia. The TCR beta profiling, which covered VDJ combination and CDR3 sequence, was carried out using genomic DNA as the template. Each CDR3 protein gets one entry after TCRdb re-called the reads with MiXCR. Among around 130,000 distinct CDR3 sequences, over 55% were seen once, and the ten largest hold under 35%. All patients picked for sequencing had shown, by flow cytometry, an expansion of CD8+CD57+ cells. Sequencing was carried out using sorted CD4+, CD8+, or CD8+CD57+ T cells (not recorded which) from PBMCs. These receptors all come from a human donor with aplastic anemia.

This chain connects TRBV2 to TRBJ1-4, with D uncertain. V lost 3 bases and J 5 bases, leaving 10 bases between the germline ends. CDR1 and CDR2 from the germline V gene are SNHLY and FYNNEI. The CDR3 contains 14 residues. The CDR3 loop is CASSEGSRNEKLFF. DNA for the CDR3: TGTGCCAGCAGTGAGGGATCGAGAAATGAAAAACTGTTTTTT.

The chain carries TRBV7-6 and TRBJ1-1; D is possibly TRBD1 (5 bases). V lost 5 bases and J lost 1, with 11 bases in between. This CDR3 is 14 amino acids long. Germline V gene data show CDR1 as SGHVS and CDR2 as FNYEAQ. The CDR3 is CASSPSGRNTEAFF. The DNA for the CDR3 is TGTGCCAGCAGCCCATCGGGACGGAACACTGAAGCTTTCTTT.

In its sample, this clonotype was seen a few times. V usage is TRBV19 and J usage is TRBJ2-7; tentatively, D is TRBD2 (5 bases). Trimming removed 3 bases from V and 5 bases from J, with 8 bases in between. Germline lookup yields CDR1 LNHDA and CDR2 SQIVND (reference sequence). The CDR3 loop spans 12 amino acids. CDR3: CASSIGLDEQYF. The DNA of the CDR3 is TGTGCCAGTAGTATTGGACTTGACGAGCAGTACTTC.

This chain uses TRBV24-1 with TRBJ2-7; maybe TRBD2 (8 bases). V dropped 0 bases and J dropped 1 base, with 24 bases sitting between them. CDR3 length: 20 amino acids. CDR1 and CDR2 from the germline V gene are KGHDR and SFDVKD. The CDR3: CATSDLQLTSGNRGSYEQYF. In DNA, the CDR3 is TGTGCCACCAGTGATTTGCAGCTAACTAGCGGAAACAGGGGTTCCTACGAGCAGTACTTC.

The CDR3 DNA reads TGCAGCGCCCGAGCGGGAGTAACCTTCTTC. It encodes CSARAGVTFF. The gene calls are TRBV29-1 and TRBJ2-1, with TRBD2 identical over 8 bases. Germline trimming cut 7 bases from V and 16 bases from J; bases unmatched to any gene: 9. The CDR3 sequence is 10 residues long. Germline-derived CDR1 and CDR2 are SQVTM and ANQGSEA.

This chain links TRBV5-1 with TRBJ1-3; 7 nucleotides align to TRBD1. Germline assignment: CDR1 SGHRS and CDR2 YFSETQ. This CDR3 spans 14 amino acids. V trimming: 4 bases; J trimming: 4 bases; junction bases outside the gene matches: 5. The CDR3 protein is CASSDGTEGNTIYF. CDR3 in DNA: TGCGCCAGCAGCGACGGGACAGAAGGAAACACCATATATTTT.

For the CDR3, the DNA is TGTGCCAGTAGTATTCCAGGGACAGGGGTAAGTCAGCCCCAGCATTTT. Translated: CASSIPGTGVSQPQHF. The chain uses TRBV19 and TRBJ1-5, with TRBD1 matching over 10 bases. Germline V CDR1 and CDR2: LNHDA, SQIVND (reference sequence). The V gene end was trimmed by 3 bases and the J gene end by 6 bases; junction bases not matched to a gene: 8. This CDR3 is 16 amino acids long.

The chain carries TRBV5-1 and TRBJ1-6; D call uncertain. The CDR3 is made up of 13 amino acids. Germline CDR1 reads SGHRS; CDR2 reads YFSETQ. V lost 0 bases, J lost 10 bases, and 8 bases lay in between. CDR3 residues: CASSLEIQSPLHF. CDR3 DNA sequence: TGCGCCAGCAGCTTGGAAATCCAATCACCCCTCCACTTT.

Details on this clonotype: Given a much more abundant clone one base away, this may be a read error. The V gene is TRBV2, the J gene TRBJ2-1; weak D call: TRBD1 (6 bases). Germline V lookup: CDR1 SNHLY, CDR2 FYNNEI. The CDR3 is 8 amino acids. The CDR3 DNA is TGTACCAGCAGGGGGCAGTTCTTC. Translating gives CTSRGQFF.

This clonotype was seen at least ten times. The V gene is TRBV19, the J gene TRBJ2-5; D unclear. Germline V lookup: CDR1 LNHDA, CDR2 SQIVND (reference sequence). Trimming took off 9 bases at V and 4 bases at J, with 21 bases between the two ends. This CDR3 has 15 residues. The CDR3 spells CASPHQVSTGETQYF. The CDR3 DNA is TGTGCCAGCCCCCATCAGGTTAGTACCGGAGAGACCCAGTACTTC.

The chain carries TRBV15 and TRBJ1-5; perhaps TRBD1 as D (5 bases). The CDR3 length is 16 residues. Germline V lookup: CDR1 LNHNV, CDR2 YYDKDF (reference sequence). The V gene lost 3 bases and the J gene lost 1 base, with 13 bases spanning the gap. CDR3 region: CATSRDPGQSNQPQHF. The CDR3 bases are TGTGCCACCAGCAGGGATCCGGGGCAGAGCAATCAGCCCCAGCATTTT.

The chain combines TRBV19 with TRBJ1-2; D is possibly TRBD1 (6 bases). The V gene lost 3 bases and the J gene lost 4 bases, with 12 bases spanning the gap. Germline V gene sequence: CDR1 LNHDA, CDR2 SQIVND (reference sequence). This CDR3 spans 14 amino acids. The CDR3 reads CASSIGGQSYGYTF. DNA for the CDR3: TGTGCCAGTAGTATCGGCGGACAGTCCTATGGCTACACCTTC. The variable domain in full, completed from reference TRBV19 and TRBJ1-2, reads DGGITQSPKYLFRKEGQNVTLSCEQNLNHDAMYWYRQDPGQGLRLIYYSQIVNDFQKGDIAEGYSVSREKKESFPLTVTSAQKNPTAFYLCASSIGGQSYGYTFGSGTRLTVV.

V usage is TRBV11-2 and J usage is TRBJ1-2; D perhaps matches TRBD1 (5 bases). The V and J ends lost 4 bases and 0 bases respectively, with 18 bases between them. This CDR3 spans 17 amino acids. Germline assignment: CDR1 SGHAT and CDR2 FQNNGV. The CDR3 bases are TGTGCCAGCAGCTCGGTCAGGGTAGGGCGAGCTAACTATGGCTACACCTTC. It translates to CASSSVRVGRANYGYTF.

This clonotype was detected many times. The rearrangement joins TRBV7-9 to TRBJ2-5, with no clear D. In germline, CDR1 is SEHNR, CDR2 FQNEAQ (reference sequence). V dropped 7 bases and J dropped 9 bases, with 15 bases sitting between them. This CDR3 region has 12 residues. CDR3 DNA sequence: TGTGCCAGCATGGAAGGGCTCGCGGCCCAGTACTTC. This gives the protein CASMEGLAAQYF. Full variable domain (missing parts from reference TRBV7-9 and TRBJ2-5): DTGVSQNPRHKITKRGQNVTFRCDPISEHNRLYWYRQTLGQGPEFLTYFQNEAQLEKSRLLSDRFSAERPKGSFSTLEIQRTEQGDSAMYLCASMEGLAAQYFGPGTRLLVL.

On this clonotype: Since the CDR3 does not end with the conserved phenylalanine or tryptophan, this likely comes from a read error. This chain links TRBV20-1 with TRBJ2-3, with TRBD2 identical over 7 bases. Looked up from germline, CDR1 is DFQATT and CDR2 is SNEGSKA (reference sequence). The CDR3 runs 19 residues. V gave up 0 bases and J gave up 1 base; unmatched junction bases: 16. The chain's CDR3 is CSARDPPVSGTRGTDTQYP. CDR3 nucleotides: TGCAGTGCTAGAGATCCCCCCGTAAGCGGGACGCGGGGCACAGATACGCAGTATCCT.

This clonotype was found a few times. The V and J genes are TRBV19 and TRBJ2-3; TRBD2 aligns across 8 bases. This CDR3 has 14 amino acids. J gave up 6 bases and V 5 bases, and 7 bases lay outside the gene matches. Per germline, CDR1 LNHDA and CDR2 SQIVND (reference sequence). CDR3 amino acids: CASSVRGGGDTQYF. In DNA, the CDR3 is TGTGCCAGTAGTGTACGGGGGGGCGGCGATACGCAGTATTTT. The full variable domain, its missing parts supplied by reference TRBV19 and TRBJ2-3, is DGGITQSPKYLFRKEGQNVTLSCEQNLNHDAMYWYRQDPGQGLRLIYYSQIVNDFQKGDIAEGYSVSREKKESFPLTVTSAQKNPTAFYLCASSVRGGGDTQYFGPGTRLTVL.

This clonotype appeared once. This rearrangement joins TRBV10-3 to TRBJ2-1, with a weak D call TRBD2 (6 bases). The CDR3 consists of 15 residues. Trimming shortened V by 2 bases and J by 8 bases, and 16 bases separated the two germline ends. CDR1 and CDR2 (germline): ENHRY, SYGVKD. CDR3 coding DNA: TGTGCCATCAGTGAGGTATTTAGCGGTACCTATGAGCAGTTCTTC. It encodes CAISEVFSGTYEQFF.

The chain is built from TRBV7-6 and TRBJ2-7, with 7 bases aligning to TRBD2. The J segment lost 2 bases and the V segment lost 4 bases, leaving 2 bases of the junction unmatched. This CDR3 has 13 residues. Per the germline V gene, CDR1 is SGHVS and CDR2 is FNYEAQ. CDR3 sequence: CASSSLAAYEQYF. DNA of the CDR3: TGTGCCAGCAGCTCCCTAGCGGCCTACGAGCAGTACTTC.

The chain couples TRBV27 to TRBJ2-7, with D perhaps TRBD1 (6 bases). Trimming shortened V by 5 bases and J by 0 bases, and 11 bases separated the two germline ends. The length of the CDR3 is 14 residues. CDR1 is MNHEY and CDR2 is SMNVEV in the germline V gene (reference sequence). CDR3 region: CASSRGQPSYEQYF. The DNA of the CDR3 is TGTGCCAGCAGTAGAGGACAGCCCTCCTACGAGCAGTACTTC.

J is TRBJ2-7 and V is TRBV5-8, with TRBD2 matching over 9 bases. V dropped 4 bases and J dropped 5; count of bases not matched to a gene: 10. Germline-derived CDR1 and CDR2 are SGHTS and YDEGEE. The CDR3 consists of 15 residues. The CDR3 loop is CASSVGSSGAHEQYF. CDR3 nucleotide sequence: TGTGCCAGCAGCGTCGGGTCTAGCGGGGCCCACGAGCAGTACTTC.

V and J are TRBV7-3 and TRBJ2-7; no clear D. Trimming cost V 6 bases and J 5 bases, with 11 bases left between them. The CDR3 covers 12 residues. Germline loops: CDR1 SGHTA, CDR2 FQGTGA. Here the CDR3 reads CASSDGVHEQYF. CDR3 DNA sequence: TGTGCCAGCAGTGATGGGGTCCACGAGCAGTACTTC.

The genes are TRBV10-1 and TRBJ2-3; D is perhaps TRBD1 or TRBD2 (5 bases each). The germline V gene encodes CDR1 WNHNN and CDR2 SYGVQD (reference sequence). The length of the CDR3 is 14 residues. The germline V and J ends were trimmed by 6 bases and 1 base, with 11 bases remaining between them. The CDR3 nucleotides are TGCGCCAGCAGCAGGGACGGGGGCACAGATACGCAGTATTTT. This encodes CASSRDGGTDTQYF.

CDR3 DNA sequence: TGTGCCACACAACTACAGGGGTCGGGTGAGCAGTTCTTC. Encoded protein: CATQLQGSGEQFF. This rearrangement joins TRBV7-9 to TRBJ2-1; 7 bases match TRBD1. The V and J ends lost 10 bases and 9 bases, in that order; junction bases with no gene match: 12. This CDR3 comprises 13 residues. CDR1 SEHNR and CDR2 FQNEAQ come from the germline V gene (reference sequence).

This clonotype was seen only a few times. The rearrangement uses TRBV28 and TRBJ2-1, with D unclear. The CDR3 length is 14 residues. Looked up from germline, CDR1 is MDHEN and CDR2 is SYDVKM. Between the trimmed V and J ends, which lost 6 bases and 4 bases, there was a span of 13 bases. In DNA form, the CDR3 reads TGTGCCAGCAGCCCTTCCCAGGTATACAATGAGCAGTTCTTC. Residues: CASSPSQVYNEQFF.

There are a few counts of this clonotype. The chain uses TRBV7-2 and TRBJ2-6; D is unresolved. The CDR3 length is 13 residues. Germline V gene lookup returns CDR1 SGHTA and CDR2 FQGNSA. The V and J ends lost 4 bases and 10 bases respectively, with 11 bases between them. The CDR3 spells CASSSPPPNVLTF. CDR3 sequence (DNA): TGTGCCAGCAGCTCACCCCCGCCGAACGTCCTGACTTTC.

The rearrangement joins TRBV2 to TRBJ2-7; D unresolved. V dropped 4 bases and J dropped 6 bases, with 13 bases sitting between them. Germline assignment: CDR1 SNHLY and CDR2 FYNNEI. The CDR3 loop spans 13 amino acids. CDR3 sequence: CASSVSTLGEQYF. In nucleotides, the CDR3 is TGTGCCAGCAGTGTTTCCACACTGGGCGAGCAGTACTTC.

In its sample, this clonotype was seen many times. The CDR3 DNA is TGTGCCAGCAGCGGAAGAAGACAGACGCAAGAGACCCAGTACTTC. Translating it yields CASSGRRQTQETQYF. The chain couples TRBV5-6 to TRBJ2-5; maybe TRBD1 (5 bases). The CDR3 is 15 amino acids. Between the trimmed V and J ends, which lost 4 bases and 2 bases, there was a span of 15 bases. The germline V gene encodes CDR1 SGHDT and CDR2 YYEEEE.

The chain uses TRBV4-1 and TRBJ2-5, with a tentative D call TRBD1 (6 bases). Germline CDR1 and CDR2: MGHRA and YSYEKL. There are 18 residues in the CDR3. V lost 0 bases and J 1 base, leaving 18 bases between the germline ends. CDR3 sequence reads: CASSQDGGRGRIQETQYF. For the CDR3, the DNA is TGCGCCAGCAGCCAAGATGGAGGCAGGGGAAGGATCCAAGAGACCCAGTACTTC.

This clonotype was found many times. The J gene is TRBJ2-7, the V gene TRBV7-2, with 8 bases that match TRBD1. Trimming took 5 bases from V and 2 from J; bases not matched to a gene: 5. Per the germline V gene, CDR1 is SGHTA and CDR2 is FQGNSA. The CDR3 totals 14 residues. The CDR3 DNA reads TGTGCCAGCAGCCCCCAGGGGGCTGCCTACGAGCAGTACTTC. This sequence encodes CASSPQGAAYEQYF.

This clonotype showed up many times. The chain recombines TRBV19 with TRBJ2-7; 8 bases align to TRBD1. The CDR3 covers 13 residues. The germline gives CDR1 LNHDA, CDR2 SQIVND (reference sequence). The J segment lost 3 bases and the V segment lost 9 bases, leaving 7 bases of the junction unmatched. The CDR3 DNA reads TGTGCCAGAAAACACGGACAGGGCTACGAGCAGTACTTC. This gives the protein CARKHGQGYEQYF.

This clonotype was detected only once. The CDR3, as DNA: TGTGCCAGCAGCCCCCAGACCCACGGCGGGGGAGGCTACACCTTC. This codes for CASSPQTHGGGGYTF. V usage is TRBV7-2 and J usage is TRBJ1-2, with D possibly TRBD1 on 5 matching bases. V was clipped by 5 bases and J by 8 bases, with 21 bases between them. This CDR3 has 15 residues. From germline, CDR1 is SGHTA and CDR2 FQGNSA.